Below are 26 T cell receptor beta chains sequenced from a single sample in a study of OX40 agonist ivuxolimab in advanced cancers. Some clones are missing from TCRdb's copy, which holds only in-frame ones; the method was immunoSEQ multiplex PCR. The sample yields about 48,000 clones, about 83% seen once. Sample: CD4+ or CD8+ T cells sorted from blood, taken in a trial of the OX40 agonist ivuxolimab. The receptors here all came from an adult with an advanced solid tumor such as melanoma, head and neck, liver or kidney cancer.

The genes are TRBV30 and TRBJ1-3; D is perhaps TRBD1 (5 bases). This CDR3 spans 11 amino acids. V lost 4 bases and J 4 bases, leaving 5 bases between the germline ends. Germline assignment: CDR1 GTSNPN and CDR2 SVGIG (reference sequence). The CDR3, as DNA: TGTGCCTGGAACAGGGGAAACACCATATATTTT. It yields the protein CAWNRGNTIYF.

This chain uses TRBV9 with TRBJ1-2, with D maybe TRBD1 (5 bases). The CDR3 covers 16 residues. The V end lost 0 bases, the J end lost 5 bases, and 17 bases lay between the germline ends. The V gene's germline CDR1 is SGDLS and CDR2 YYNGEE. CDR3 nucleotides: TGTGCCAGCAGCGTAGGATATGGCAGGGCGGGGTATGGCTACACCTTC. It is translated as CASSVGYGRAGYGYTF.

The DNA of the CDR3 is TGTGCCAGTAGTATAGGGACTAACAACAATGAGCAGTTCTTC. The encoded protein is CASSIGTNNNEQFF. The rearrangement links TRBV19 to TRBJ2-1, with D perhaps TRBD2 (6 bases). CDR3 size: 14 residues. Trimming pared 1 base from V and 5 bases from J, leaving 9 bases between. CDR1 is LNHDA and CDR2 is SQIVND in the germline V gene (reference sequence).

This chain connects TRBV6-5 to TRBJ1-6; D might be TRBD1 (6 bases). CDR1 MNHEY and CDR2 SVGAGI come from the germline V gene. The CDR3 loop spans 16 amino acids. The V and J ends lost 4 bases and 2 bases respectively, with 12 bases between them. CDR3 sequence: CASSLDSGTYNSPLHF. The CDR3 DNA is TGTGCCAGCAGTTTGGACAGTGGGACCTATAATTCACCCCTCCACTTT.

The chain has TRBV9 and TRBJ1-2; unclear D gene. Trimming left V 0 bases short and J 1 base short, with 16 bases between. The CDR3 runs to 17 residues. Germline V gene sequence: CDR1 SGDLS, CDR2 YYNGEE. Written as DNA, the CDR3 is TGTGCCAGCAGCGTAGCCCCCAATATAGACGGTAACTATGGCTACACCTTC. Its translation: CASSVAPNIDGNYGYTF.

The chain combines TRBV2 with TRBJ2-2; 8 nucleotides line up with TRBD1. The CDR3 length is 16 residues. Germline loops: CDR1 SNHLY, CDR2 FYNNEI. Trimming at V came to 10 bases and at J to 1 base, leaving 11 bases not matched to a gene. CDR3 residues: CAIKEGDRRNTGELFF. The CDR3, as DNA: TGTGCCATCAAGGAAGGGGACAGGCGGAACACCGGGGAGCTGTTTTTT. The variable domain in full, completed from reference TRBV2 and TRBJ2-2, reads EPEVTQTPSHQVTQMGQEVILRCVPISNHLYFYWYRQILGQKVEFLVSFYNNEISEKSEIFDDQFSVERPDGSNFTLKIRSTKLEDSAMYFCAIKEGDRRNTGELFFGEGSRLTVL.

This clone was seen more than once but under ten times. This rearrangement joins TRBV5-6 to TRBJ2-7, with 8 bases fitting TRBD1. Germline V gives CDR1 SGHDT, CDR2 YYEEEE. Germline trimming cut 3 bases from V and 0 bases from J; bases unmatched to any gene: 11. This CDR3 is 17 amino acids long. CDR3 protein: CASSYGQGGWGSYEQYF. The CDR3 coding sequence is TGTGCCAGCAGCTACGGACAGGGAGGTTGGGGCTCCTACGAGCAGTACTTC.

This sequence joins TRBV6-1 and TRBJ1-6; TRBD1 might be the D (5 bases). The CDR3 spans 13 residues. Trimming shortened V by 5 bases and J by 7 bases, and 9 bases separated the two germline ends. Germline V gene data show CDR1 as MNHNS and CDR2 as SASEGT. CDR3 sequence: CASSQGRNSPLHF. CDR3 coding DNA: TGTGCCAGCAGTCAGGGTAGGAATTCACCCCTCCACTTT.

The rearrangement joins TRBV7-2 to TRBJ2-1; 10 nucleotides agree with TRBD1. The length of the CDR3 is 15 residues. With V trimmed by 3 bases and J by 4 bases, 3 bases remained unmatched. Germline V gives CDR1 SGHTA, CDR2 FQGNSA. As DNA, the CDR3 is TGTGCCAGCAGCTTCAAGGGACAGGGGTACAATGAGCAGTTCTTC. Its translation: CASSFKGQGYNEQFF.

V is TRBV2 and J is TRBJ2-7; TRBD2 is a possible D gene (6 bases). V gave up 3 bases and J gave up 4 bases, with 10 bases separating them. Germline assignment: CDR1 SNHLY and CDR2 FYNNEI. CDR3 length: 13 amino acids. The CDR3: CASSDPSVYEQYF. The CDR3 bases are TGTGCCAGCAGTGACCCTAGCGTTTACGAGCAGTACTTC.

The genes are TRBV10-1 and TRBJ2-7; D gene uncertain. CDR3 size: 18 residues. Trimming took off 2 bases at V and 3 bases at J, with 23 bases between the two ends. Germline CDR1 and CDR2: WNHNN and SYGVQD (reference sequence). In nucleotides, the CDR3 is TGCGCCAGCAGTGAGGAGCCCCTTAGGGCCCGAAAGAGCTACGAGCAGTACTTC. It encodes CASSEEPLRARKSYEQYF.

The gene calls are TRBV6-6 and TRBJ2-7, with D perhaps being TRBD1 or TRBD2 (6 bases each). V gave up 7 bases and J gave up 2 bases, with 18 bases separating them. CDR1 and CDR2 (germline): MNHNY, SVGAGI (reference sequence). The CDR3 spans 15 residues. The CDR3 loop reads CASNLNSRGPYEQYF. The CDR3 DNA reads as TGTGCCAGCAACCTTAACAGTCGGGGGCCCTACGAGCAGTACTTC.

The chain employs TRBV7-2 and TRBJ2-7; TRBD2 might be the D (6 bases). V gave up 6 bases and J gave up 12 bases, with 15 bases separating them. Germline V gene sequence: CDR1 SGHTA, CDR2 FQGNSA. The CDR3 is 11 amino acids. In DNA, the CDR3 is TGTGCCAGCAGTTTGGGAGGATTTTGGTACTTC. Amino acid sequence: CASSLGGFWYF.

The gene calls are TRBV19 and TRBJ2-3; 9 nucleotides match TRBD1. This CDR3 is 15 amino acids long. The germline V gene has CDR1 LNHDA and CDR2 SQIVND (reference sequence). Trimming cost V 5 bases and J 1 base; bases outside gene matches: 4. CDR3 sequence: CASSSRQGGTDTQYF. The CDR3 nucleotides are TGTGCCAGTAGTTCTCGACAGGGGGGCACAGATACGCAGTATTTT.

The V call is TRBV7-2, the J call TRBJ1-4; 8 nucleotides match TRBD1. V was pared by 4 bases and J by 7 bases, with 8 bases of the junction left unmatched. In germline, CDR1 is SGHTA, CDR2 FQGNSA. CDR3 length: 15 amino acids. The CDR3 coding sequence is TGTGCCAGCAGCTGGAATGGACAGGGAAGTGAAAAACTGTTTTTT. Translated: CASSWNGQGSEKLFF.

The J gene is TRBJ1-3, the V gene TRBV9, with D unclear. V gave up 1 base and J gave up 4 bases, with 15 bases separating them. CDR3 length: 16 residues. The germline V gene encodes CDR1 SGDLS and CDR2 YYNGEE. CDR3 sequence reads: CASSVTSTLLGNTIYF. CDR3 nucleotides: TGTGCCAGCAGCGTAACGAGTACCCTCCTAGGAAACACCATATATTTT.

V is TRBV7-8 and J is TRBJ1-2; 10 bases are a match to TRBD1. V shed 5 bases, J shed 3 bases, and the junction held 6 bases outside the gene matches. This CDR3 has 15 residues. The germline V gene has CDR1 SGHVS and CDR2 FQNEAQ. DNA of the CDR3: TGTGCCAGCAGCCGGAGACAGGGGGCCGACTATGGCTACACCTTC. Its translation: CASSRRQGADYGYTF.

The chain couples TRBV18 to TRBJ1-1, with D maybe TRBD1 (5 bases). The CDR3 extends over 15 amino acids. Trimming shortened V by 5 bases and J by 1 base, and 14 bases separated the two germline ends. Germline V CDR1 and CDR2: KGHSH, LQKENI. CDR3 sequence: CASSKGTGENTEAFF. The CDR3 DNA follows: TGTGCCAGCTCAAAGGGGACTGGGGAGAACACTGAAGCTTTCTTT.

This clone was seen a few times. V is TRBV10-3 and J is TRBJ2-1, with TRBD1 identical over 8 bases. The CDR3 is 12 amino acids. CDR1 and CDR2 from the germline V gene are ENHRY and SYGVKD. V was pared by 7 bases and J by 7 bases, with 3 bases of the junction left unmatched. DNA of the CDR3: TGTGCCATCAAGGACAGGGAAAATGAGCAGTTCTTC. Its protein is CAIKDRENEQFF.

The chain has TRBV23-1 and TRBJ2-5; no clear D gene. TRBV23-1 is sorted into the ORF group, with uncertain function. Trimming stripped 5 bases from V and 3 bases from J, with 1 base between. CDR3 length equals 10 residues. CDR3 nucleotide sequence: TGCGCCAGCAGTAAAGAGACCCAGTACTTC. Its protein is CASSKETQYF.

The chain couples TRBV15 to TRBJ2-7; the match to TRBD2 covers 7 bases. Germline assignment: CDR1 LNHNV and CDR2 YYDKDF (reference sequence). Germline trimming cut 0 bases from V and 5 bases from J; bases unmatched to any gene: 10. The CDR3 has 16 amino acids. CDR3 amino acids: CATSRDLGTIGNEQYF. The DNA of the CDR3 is TGTGCCACCAGCAGAGATCTCGGGACTATCGGTAACGAGCAGTACTTC. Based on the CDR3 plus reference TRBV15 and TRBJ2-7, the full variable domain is DAMVIQNPRYQVTQFGKPVTLSCSQTLNHNVMYWYQQKSSQAPKLLFHYYDKDFNNEADTPDNFQSRRPNTSFCFLDIRSPGLGDTAMYLCATSRDLGTIGNEQYFGPGTRLTVT.

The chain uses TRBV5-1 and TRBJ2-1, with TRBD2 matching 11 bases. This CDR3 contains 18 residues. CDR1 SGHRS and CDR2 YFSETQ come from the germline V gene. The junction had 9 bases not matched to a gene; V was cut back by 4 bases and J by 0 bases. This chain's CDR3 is CASSATLAGASSYNEQFF. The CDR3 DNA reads TGCGCCAGCAGCGCGACACTAGCGGGGGCCAGCTCCTACAATGAGCAGTTCTTC. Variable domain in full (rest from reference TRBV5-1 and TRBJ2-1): KAGVTQTPRYLIKTRGQQVTLSCSPISGHRSVSWYQQTPGQGLQFLFEYFSETQRNKGNFPGRFSGRQFSNSRSEMNVSTLELGDSALYLCASSATLAGASSYNEQFFGPGTRLTVL.

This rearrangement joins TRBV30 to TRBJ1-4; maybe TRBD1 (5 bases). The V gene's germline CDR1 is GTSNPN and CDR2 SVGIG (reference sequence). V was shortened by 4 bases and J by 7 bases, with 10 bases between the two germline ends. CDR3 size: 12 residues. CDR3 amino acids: CAWTPGGEKLFF. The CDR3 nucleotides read TGTGCCTGGACCCCGGGGGGTGAAAAACTGTTTTTT. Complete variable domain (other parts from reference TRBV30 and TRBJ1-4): SQTIHQWPATLVQPVGSPLSLECTVEGTSNPNLYWYRQAAGRGLQLLFYSVGIGQISSEVPQNLSASRPQDRQFILSSKKLLLSDSGFYLCAWTPGGEKLFFGSGTQLSVL.

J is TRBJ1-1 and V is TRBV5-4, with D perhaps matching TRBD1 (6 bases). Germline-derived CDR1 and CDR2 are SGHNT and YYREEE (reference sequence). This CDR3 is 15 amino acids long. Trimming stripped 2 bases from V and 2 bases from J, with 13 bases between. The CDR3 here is CASSLLQGPNTEAFF. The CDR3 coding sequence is TGTGCCAGCAGCTTACTACAGGGACCTAACACTGAAGCTTTCTTT.

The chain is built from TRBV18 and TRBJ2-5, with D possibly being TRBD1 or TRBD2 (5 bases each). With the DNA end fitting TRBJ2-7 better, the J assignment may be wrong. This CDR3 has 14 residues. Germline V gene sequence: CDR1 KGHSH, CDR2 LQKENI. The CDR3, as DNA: TGTGCCAGCTCACCAGGGGCTGGGACGGGCGAGCAGTACTTC. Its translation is CASSPGAGTGEQYF.

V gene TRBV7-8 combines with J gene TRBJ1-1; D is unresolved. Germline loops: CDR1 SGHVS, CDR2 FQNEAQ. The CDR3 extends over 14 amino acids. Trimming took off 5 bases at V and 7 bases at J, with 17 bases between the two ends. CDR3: CASSRRTERSEAFF. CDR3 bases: TGTGCCAGCAGCCGACGGACCGAGAGGAGTGAAGCTTTCTTT. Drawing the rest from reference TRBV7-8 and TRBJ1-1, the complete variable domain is GAGVSQSPRYKVAKRGQDVALRCDPISGHVSLFWYQQALGQGPEFLTYFQNEAQLDKSGLPSDRFFAERPEGSVSTLKIQRTQQEDSAVYLCASSRRTERSEAFFGQGTRLTVV.